This TCR beta chain originates from a study of T cells in Graves' hyperthyroidism and ophthalmopathy. Study results and caveats: Ophthalmopathy was told apart from stable hyperthyroidism by a 13 V-J model. Prediction of ophthalmopathy progression came a median around 6.5 months pre-onset.

The CDR3 regions of TCR beta were amplified from RNA transcripts. Carried out on the TCR CDR3, a first-round RT-PCR used the HTBI primer set. From the multiplex PCR reads, TCRdb called clonotypes with MiXCR, one entry per CDR3 protein. The table includes about 680,000 distinct CDR3 sequences, about a third detected once. CDR1 is KGHDR, CDR2 SFDVKD, per germline. Trimming took 11 bases from V and 1 from J, leaving 13 bases between them. CDR3 length equals 13 residues. Clinical symptoms, serum thyroxine and TRAb, thyroid ultrasound and orbital computed tomography were used for the diagnoses. To note about this clonotype: The antigen is not known.

This sequence joins TRBV24-1 and TRBJ2-5, with a weak D call TRBD2 (5 bases). The receptor comes from a woman between 40 and 55 years old with Graves' hyperthyroidism. The sequenced material came from blood. This CDR3 reads CASSLDPQETQYF. CDR3 DNA: TGTGCCAGCTCACTAGACCCCCAAGAGACCCAGTACTTC.